This T cell receptor beta chain was sequenced in a study of T cell repertoires in cytomegalovirus infection (dated by TCRdb to the late 2010s). About the study as a whole: Donor HLA type was relevant to the analysis, because carriage of CMV infection together with the matching HLA type was indicated by public TCR beta signatures.

This clonotype was counted only a few times. Its binding antigen is unknown. No quality values exist for individual bases; no much larger clone is one base distant. The V and J ends are trimmed by 2 bases and 2 bases, leaving 10 bases between them. The CDR3 starts with the cysteine, ends with the phenylalanine, and has 15 residues. Only CDR3 DNA remains: 45 bases, in frame from the first base. The germline V gene encodes CDR1 MDHEN and CDR2 SYDVKM. The study at large found these results: The ex vivo response was dominated by HLA-C-restricted CMV-specific TCR beta clonotypes, which also provided the single most frequent clonotype in two of eight donors. Cumulative frequency of public TCR beta family members discriminated carriers of CMV infection plus the relevant HLA type in this cohort and an independent approximately 340-donor cohort.

Data came from an Illumina HiSeq 1500. TCRdb trimmed public reads at Q25 via fastp, called clones via MiXCR and kept in-frame beta chains. Rows matching on CDR3 protein sequence are summarized as one entry with the most common DNA and genes. This sample gives some 100,000 distinct CDR3 sequences in total; about a quarter of them show up just once. The top ten constitute about two fifths of the sample. This clonotype originated in a human donor in good health (CMV status not recorded). Some clones in this sample may be carry-over from other donors' samples. Input material: CD8+ T cells from PBMCs. Here the chain combines TRBV28 and TRBJ1-5; TRBD1 might be the D gene, on 6 matching bases. The CDR3 region has the sequence CASSLKAGGNQPQHF. The nucleotides are TGTGCCAGCAGTTTAAAGGCAGGGGGCAATCAGCCCCAGCATTTT.